Listed here is a single TCR beta chain. Its antigen remains unidentified. No conserved phenylalanine or tryptophan ends this CDR3, so it is likely a read error. What was amplified from RNA transcripts were TCR beta CDR3 regions. The HTBI primer set drove a first-round RT-PCR of the TCR CDR3. TCRdb re-called the multiplex PCR reads through MiXCR, storing one row per CDR3 protein. The table has more than 500,000 distinct CDR3 sequences, roughly 15% seen once. This entry comes from a study of T cells in Graves' hyperthyroidism and ophthalmopathy. Background on the study: Specimen type is peripheral blood, collected at initial diagnosis prior to any treatment.

Thyroid ultrasound and orbital computed tomography, with clinical symptoms and serum thyroxine and TRAb, informed diagnoses. CDR1 and CDR2 (germline): SNHLY, FYNNEI. Trimming cost V 6 bases and J 1 base; bases outside gene matches: 23. This CDR3 contains 20 residues. Study outcomes and limitations: Ophthalmopathy cases were set apart from stable hyperthyroidism by a 13 V-J model. Most thyroid clonotypes expanded above 0.001 appeared in blood too.

What was sequenced was blood. The sequence was obtained from a woman aged 25 to 39 with Graves' ophthalmopathy. The rearrangement joins TRBV2 to TRBJ1-1, with TRBD1 matching 7 bases. The chain's CDR3 is CASSRSNTTGTEPSNTEAFL. CDR3 coding DNA: TGTGCCAGCAGCCGCTCGAACACGACCGGGACAGAGCCTTCGAACACTGAAGCTTTCCTT.